Presented here are 3 T cell receptor beta chains from one specimen sequenced in a study of shared clonotypes between healthy human individuals. Profiling relied on immunoSEQ multiplex PCR, and the TCRdb table lists in-frame clones only, not all of them. The sample consists of 2 million to 2.5 million clones, almost 96% of them appearing once. The sequenced material came from naive CD4+ T cells sorted from blood. Subset noted: CD45RA+ positively selected. Source of these receptors: a man aged 18-30 years in good health.

The chain is built from TRBV30 and TRBJ1-2; D gene unclear. Between the trimmed V and J ends, which lost 4 bases and 5 bases, there was a span of 8 bases. The CDR3 length is 11 residues. Looked up from germline, CDR1 is GTSNPN and CDR2 is SVGIG (reference sequence). The CDR3 sequence is CAWTEVYGYTF. The CDR3 DNA reads as TGTGCCTGGACGGAGGTTTATGGCTACACCTTC. The full variable domain, completed using reference TRBV30 and TRBJ1-2, is SQTIHQWPATLVQPVGSPLSLECTVEGTSNPNLYWYRQAAGRGLQLLFYSVGIGQISSEVPQNLSASRPQDRQFILSSKKLLLSDSGFYLCAWTEVYGYTFGSGTRLTVV.

The gene calls are TRBV10-3 and TRBJ1-2, with 7 bases matching TRBD1. V trimming: 3 bases; J trimming: 0 bases; junction bases outside the gene matches: 7. This CDR3 comprises 16 residues. Germline CDR1 reads ENHRY; CDR2 reads SYGVKD. The CDR3 sequence is CAISDTLGQTNYGYTF. The DNA for the CDR3 is TGTGCCATCAGTGATACACTGGGACAGACTAACTATGGCTACACCTTC.

This chain joins TRBV19 and TRBJ1-4; 7 bases match TRBD1. Germline V gives CDR1 LNHDA, CDR2 SQIVND (reference sequence). The CDR3 has 15 amino acids. V gave up 4 bases and J gave up 4 bases; unmatched junction bases: 6. Here the CDR3 reads CASSSGQVFNEKLFF. In nucleotides, the CDR3 is TGTGCCAGTAGTAGCGGACAGGTTTTTAATGAAAAACTGTTTTTT.